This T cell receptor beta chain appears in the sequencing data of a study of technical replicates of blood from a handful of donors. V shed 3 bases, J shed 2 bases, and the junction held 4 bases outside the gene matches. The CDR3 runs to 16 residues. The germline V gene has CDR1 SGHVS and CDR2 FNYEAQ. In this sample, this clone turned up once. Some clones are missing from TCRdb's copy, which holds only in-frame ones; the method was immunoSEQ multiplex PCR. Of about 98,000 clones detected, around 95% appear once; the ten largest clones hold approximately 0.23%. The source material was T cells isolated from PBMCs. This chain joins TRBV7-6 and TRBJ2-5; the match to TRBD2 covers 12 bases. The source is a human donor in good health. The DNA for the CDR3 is TGTGCCAGCAGCTTCGCGCTAGCGGGGGGGCAAGAGACCCAGTACTTC. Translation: CASSFALAGGQETQYF.